The T cell receptor (beta chain) under discussion was sequenced for a study of T-cell memory formation after mild COVID-19. Study-wide context: TCR clusters largely stayed donor specific.

From 5'RACE with constant-segment primers came TCR alpha and TCR beta cDNA libraries that carried sample barcodes and UMIs. Via MiXCR, TCRdb re-called the 5' RACE reads, giving one row per CDR3 protein. The profile shows about 120,000 distinct CDR3 sequences, roughly 15% of them singletons. Findings and caveats of the study: Day 37-peaking second-wave clones had unconfirmed SARS-CoV-2 specificity. CD4+ contracting clones were mainly CM and EM; CD8+ ones, EMRA.

The germline CDR1 and CDR2 sequences are SGDLS and YYNGEE. Trimming cost V 0 bases and J 0 bases; bases outside gene matches: 4. This CDR3 contains 16 residues. Notes on this clonotype: Its antigen is undetermined.

The sample was PBMCs or a T cell subset sorted from them (not recorded which). The receptor was derived from an adult woman who had mild COVID-19 (a few samples of this study predate the infection). Cell type and time point are not known. V usage is TRBV9 and J usage is TRBJ2-5; 8 positions match TRBD2. The CDR3 region has the DNA TGTGCCAGCAGCGTAGGGGTAGCGGGGCACCAAGAGACCCAGTACTTC. It translates to CASSVGVAGHQETQYF. Filled out from reference TRBV9 and TRBJ2-5, the complete variable domain reads DSGVTQTPKHLITATGQRVTLRCSPRSGDLSVYWYQQSLDQGLQFLIQYYNGEERAKGNILERFSAQQFPDLHSELNLSSLELGDSALYFCASSVGVAGHQETQYFGPGTRLLVL.